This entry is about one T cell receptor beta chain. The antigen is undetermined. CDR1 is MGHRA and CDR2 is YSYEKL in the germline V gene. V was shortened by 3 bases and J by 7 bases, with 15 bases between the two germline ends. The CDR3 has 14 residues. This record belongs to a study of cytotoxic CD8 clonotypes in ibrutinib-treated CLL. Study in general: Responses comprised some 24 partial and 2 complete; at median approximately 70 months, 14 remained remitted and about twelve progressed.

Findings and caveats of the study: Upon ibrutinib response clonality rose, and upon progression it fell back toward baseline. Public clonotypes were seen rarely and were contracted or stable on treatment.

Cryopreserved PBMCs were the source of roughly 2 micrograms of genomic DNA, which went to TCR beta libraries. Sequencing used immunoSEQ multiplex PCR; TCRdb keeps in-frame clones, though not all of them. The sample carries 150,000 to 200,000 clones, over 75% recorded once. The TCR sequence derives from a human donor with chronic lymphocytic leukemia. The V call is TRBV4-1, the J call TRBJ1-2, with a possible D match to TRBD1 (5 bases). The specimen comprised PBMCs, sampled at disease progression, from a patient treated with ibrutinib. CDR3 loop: CASSQPRAGRGYTF. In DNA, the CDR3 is TGCGCCAGCAGCCAGCCCAGGGCCGGACGTGGCTACACCTTC.